Described below is a single T cell receptor (beta chain) sequence and its context. What it binds is unknown. This record comes from a study of T cell responses to AZD1222 COVID-19 vaccine. Broader study findings: Compared with day 0, the breadth and depth of the Spike-specific TCR repertoire rose significantly after two doses of AZD1222. The donor group comprised mostly white British people and more females; the analysis possibly underestimated clonal diversity.

Generated by immunoSEQ multiplex PCR, the TCRdb table keeps only in-frame clones and is missing some. The sample records about 110,000 clones, roughly nine tenths being singletons. The receptor comes from an adult in good health. The source was peripheral blood, collected on day 0 of MenACWY control vaccination.

CDR3 region: CASSPGGSQPQHF. The CDR3 DNA is TGTGCCAGCAGTCCAGGGGGCAGTCAGCCCCAGCATTTT. The chain employs TRBV27 and TRBJ1-5; TRBD1 matches 8 bases. Looked up from germline, CDR1 is MNHEY and CDR2 is SMNVEV (reference sequence). V dropped 5 bases and J dropped 6; count of bases not matched to a gene: 3. CDR3 length equals 13 residues.